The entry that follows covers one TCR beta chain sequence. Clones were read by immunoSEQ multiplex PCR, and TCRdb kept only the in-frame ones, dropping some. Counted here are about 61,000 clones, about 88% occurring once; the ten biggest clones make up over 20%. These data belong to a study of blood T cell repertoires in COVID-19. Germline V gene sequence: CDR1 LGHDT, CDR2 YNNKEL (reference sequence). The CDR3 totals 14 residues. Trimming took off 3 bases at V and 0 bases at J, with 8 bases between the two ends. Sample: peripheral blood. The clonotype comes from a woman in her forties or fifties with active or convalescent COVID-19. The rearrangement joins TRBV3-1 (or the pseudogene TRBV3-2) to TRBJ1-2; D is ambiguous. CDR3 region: CASSHQFTNYGYTF. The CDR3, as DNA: TGTGCCAGCAGCCATCAGTTCACTAACTATGGCTACACCTTC.